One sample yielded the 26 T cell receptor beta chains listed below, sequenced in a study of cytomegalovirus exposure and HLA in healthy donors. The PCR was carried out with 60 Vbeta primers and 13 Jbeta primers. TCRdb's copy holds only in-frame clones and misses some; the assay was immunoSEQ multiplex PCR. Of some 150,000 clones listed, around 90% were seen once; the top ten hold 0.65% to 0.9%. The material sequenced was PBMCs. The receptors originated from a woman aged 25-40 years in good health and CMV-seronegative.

The CDR3 DNA reads TGTGCCAGCAGTGACCCGCGCCAGGGGAACTATGGCTACACCTTC. Protein product: CASSDPRQGNYGYTF. The chain has TRBV6-1 and TRBJ1-2, with D possibly TRBD1 on 6 matching bases. Deletions cut 3 bases from V and 2 bases from J, with 13 bases between. The germline V gene encodes CDR1 MNHNS and CDR2 SASEGT. This CDR3 comprises 15 residues.

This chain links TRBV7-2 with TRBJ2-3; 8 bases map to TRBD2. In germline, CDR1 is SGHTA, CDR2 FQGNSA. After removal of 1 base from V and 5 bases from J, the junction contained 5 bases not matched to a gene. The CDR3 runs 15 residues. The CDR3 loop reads CASSLGSGMVDTQYF. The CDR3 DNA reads TGTGCCAGCAGCTTAGGTAGCGGGATGGTAGATACGCAGTATTTT.

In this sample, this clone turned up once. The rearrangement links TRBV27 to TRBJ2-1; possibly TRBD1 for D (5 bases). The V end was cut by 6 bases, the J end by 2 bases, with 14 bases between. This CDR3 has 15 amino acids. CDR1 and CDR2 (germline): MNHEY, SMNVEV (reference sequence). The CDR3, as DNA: TGTGCCAGCAGCCCCAGGGTCCTGCCCTACAATGAGCAGTTCTTC. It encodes CASSPRVLPYNEQFF.

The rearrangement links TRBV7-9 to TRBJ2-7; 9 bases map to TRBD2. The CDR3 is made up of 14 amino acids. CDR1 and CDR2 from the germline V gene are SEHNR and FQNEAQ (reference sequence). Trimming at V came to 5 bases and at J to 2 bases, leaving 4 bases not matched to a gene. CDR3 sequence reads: CASSPSGTTYEQYF. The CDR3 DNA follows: TGTGCCAGCAGCCCTAGCGGGACAACCTACGAGCAGTACTTC.

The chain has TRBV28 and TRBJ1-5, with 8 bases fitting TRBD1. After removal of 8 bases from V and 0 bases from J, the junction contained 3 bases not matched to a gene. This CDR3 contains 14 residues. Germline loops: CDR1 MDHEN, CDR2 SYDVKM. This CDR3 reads CASGQGHSNQPQHF. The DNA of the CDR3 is TGTGCCAGCGGACAGGGACATAGCAATCAGCCCCAGCATTTT.

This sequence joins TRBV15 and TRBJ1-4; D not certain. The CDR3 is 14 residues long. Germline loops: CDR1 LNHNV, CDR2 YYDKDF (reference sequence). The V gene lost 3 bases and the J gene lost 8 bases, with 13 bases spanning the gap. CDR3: CATSSSRTGEKLFF. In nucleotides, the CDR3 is TGTGCCACCAGCAGCAGCCGGACGGGGGAAAAACTGTTTTTT.

This chain's CDR3 is CASSQDYRGRGTDTQYF. The CDR3 DNA is TGTGCCAGCAGCCAAGATTACAGGGGGAGAGGCACAGATACGCAGTATTTT. The rearrangement links TRBV14 to TRBJ2-3, with 8 bases lining up with TRBD1. The germline V gene has CDR1 SGHDN and CDR2 FVKESK. With 0 bases clipped from V and 1 base from J, the junction kept 6 bases outside the gene matches. The CDR3 length is 17 residues.

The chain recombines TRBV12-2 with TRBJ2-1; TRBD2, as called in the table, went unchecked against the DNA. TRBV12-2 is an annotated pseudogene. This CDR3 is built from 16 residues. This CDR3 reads CASRLCRLAGQNEQFF. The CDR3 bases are TGTGCAAGTCGCCTCTGTCGACTAGCGGGGCAGAATGAGCAGTTCTTC.

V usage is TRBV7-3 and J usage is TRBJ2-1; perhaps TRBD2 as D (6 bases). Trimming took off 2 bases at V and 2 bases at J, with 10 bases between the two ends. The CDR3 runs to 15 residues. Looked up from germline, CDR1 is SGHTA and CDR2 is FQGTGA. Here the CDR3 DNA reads TGTGCCAGCAGCTTACTAGCGATCCCCTACAATGAGCAGTTCTTC. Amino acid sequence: CASSLLAIPYNEQFF.

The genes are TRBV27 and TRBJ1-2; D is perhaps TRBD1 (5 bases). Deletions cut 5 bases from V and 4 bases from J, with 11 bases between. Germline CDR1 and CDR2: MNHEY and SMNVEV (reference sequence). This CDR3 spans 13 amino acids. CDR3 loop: CASSPGQRYGYTF. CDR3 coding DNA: TGTGCCAGCAGTCCCGGACAACGCTATGGCTACACCTTC.

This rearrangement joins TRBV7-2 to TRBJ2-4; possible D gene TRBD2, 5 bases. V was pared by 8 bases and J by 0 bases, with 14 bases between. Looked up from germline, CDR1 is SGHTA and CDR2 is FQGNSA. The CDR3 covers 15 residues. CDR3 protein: CASLLRAGAKNIQYF. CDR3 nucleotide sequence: TGTGCCAGCCTGCTTCGGGCGGGAGCCAAAAACATTCAGTACTTC. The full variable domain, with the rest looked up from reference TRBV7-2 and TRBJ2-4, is GAGVSQSPSNKVTEKGKDVELRCDPISGHTALYWYRQSLGQGLEFLIYFQGNSAPDKSGLPSDRFSAERTGGSVSTLTIQRTQQEDSAVYLCASLLRAGAKNIQYFGAGTRLSVL.

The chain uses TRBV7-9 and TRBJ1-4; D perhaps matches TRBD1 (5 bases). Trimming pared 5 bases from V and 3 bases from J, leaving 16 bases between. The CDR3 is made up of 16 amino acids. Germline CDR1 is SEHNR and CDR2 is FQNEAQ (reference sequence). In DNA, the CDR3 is TGTGCCAGCAGCCCCCCGGGGGGAACGGCTAATGAAAAACTGTTTTTT. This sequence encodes CASSPPGGTANEKLFF.

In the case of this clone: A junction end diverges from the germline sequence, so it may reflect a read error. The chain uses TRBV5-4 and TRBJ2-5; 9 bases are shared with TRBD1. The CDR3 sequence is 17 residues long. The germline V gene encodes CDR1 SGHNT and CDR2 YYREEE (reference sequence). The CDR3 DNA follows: TGTGCCGGCAGCTTGGGAGTAAGGGACAGGGTTGGGGAGACCCAGTACTTC. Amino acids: CAGSLGVRDRVGETQYF.

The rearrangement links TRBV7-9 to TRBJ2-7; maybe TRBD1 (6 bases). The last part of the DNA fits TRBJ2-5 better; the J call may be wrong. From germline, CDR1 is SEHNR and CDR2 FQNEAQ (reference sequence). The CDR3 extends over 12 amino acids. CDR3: CASSSQGETQYF. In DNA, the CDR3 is TGTGCCAGCAGCTCGCAGGGGGAGACCCAGTACTTC.

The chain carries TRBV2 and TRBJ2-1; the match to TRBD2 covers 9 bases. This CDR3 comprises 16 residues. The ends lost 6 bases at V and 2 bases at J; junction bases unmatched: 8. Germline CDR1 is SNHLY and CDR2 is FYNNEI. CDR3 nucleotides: TGTGCCAGCAGGGAGACCGGGACTAGCACCTACAATGAGCAGTTCTTC. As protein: CASRETGTSTYNEQFF.

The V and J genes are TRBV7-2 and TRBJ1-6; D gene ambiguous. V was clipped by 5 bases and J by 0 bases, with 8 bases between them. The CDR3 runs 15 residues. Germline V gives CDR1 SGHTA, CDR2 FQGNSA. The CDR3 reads CASSITASYNSPLHF. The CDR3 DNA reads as TGTGCCAGCAGCATCACAGCCTCCTATAATTCACCCCTCCACTTT.

CDR3 amino acids: CASSAEGLAGYEQYF. The CDR3 DNA reads TGTGCCAGCAGCGCGGAAGGACTAGCAGGCTACGAGCAGTACTTC. V is TRBV11-2 and J is TRBJ2-7; 8 bases are shared with TRBD2. This CDR3 comprises 15 residues. Trimming at V came to 5 bases and at J to 3 bases, leaving 9 bases not matched to a gene. Per germline, CDR1 SGHAT and CDR2 FQNNGV.

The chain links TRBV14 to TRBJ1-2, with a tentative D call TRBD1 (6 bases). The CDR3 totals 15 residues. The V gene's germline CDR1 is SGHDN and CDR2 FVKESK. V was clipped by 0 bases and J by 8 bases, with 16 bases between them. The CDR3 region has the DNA TGTGCCAGCAGCCAAGATTGGCAGGGGAGGGGCGGCTACACCTTC. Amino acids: CASSQDWQGRGGYTF.

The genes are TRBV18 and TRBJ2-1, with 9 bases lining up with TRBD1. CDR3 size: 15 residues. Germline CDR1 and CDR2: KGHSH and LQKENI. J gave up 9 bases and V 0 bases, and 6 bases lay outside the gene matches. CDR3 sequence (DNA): TGTGCCAGCTCACCACCCGGGACAGGGTTACCTGAGCAGTTCTTC. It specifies CASSPPGTGLPEQFF.

The CDR3 DNA sequence: TGTGCCAGCAACCGGGGACAGGGGGCCTACGAGCAGTACTTC. Encoded protein: CASNRGQGAYEQYF. The rearrangement joins TRBV6-1 to TRBJ2-5; TRBD1 matches at 11 bases. The tail of the sequence fits TRBJ2-7 better, so the J call may be wrong. The germline V gene encodes CDR1 MNHNS and CDR2 SASEGT. The CDR3 sequence is 14 residues long.

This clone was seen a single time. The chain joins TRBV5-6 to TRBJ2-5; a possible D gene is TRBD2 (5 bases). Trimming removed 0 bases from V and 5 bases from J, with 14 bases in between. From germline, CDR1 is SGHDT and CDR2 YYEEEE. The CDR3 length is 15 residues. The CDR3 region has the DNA TGTGCCAGCAGCTTGGCAGCTAGCCGGTTGGAGACCCAGTACTTC. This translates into CASSLAASRLETQYF.

CDR3 sequence (DNA): TGTGCCAGCTCACCCCAGGGTTACCACGAGCAGTACTTC. This sequence encodes CASSPQGYHEQYF. This sequence joins TRBV18 and TRBJ2-7; possibly TRBD1 for D (5 bases). CDR1 is KGHSH, CDR2 LQKENI, per germline. The CDR3 loop spans 13 amino acids. The germline V and J ends were trimmed by 3 bases and 5 bases, with 11 bases remaining between them.

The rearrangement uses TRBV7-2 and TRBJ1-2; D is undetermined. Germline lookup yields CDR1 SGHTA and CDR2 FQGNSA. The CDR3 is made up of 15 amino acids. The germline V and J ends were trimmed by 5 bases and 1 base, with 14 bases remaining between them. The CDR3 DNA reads TGTGCCAGCAGCCCTCCCGGGTGGGTTAACTATGGCTACACCTTC. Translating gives CASSPPGWVNYGYTF.

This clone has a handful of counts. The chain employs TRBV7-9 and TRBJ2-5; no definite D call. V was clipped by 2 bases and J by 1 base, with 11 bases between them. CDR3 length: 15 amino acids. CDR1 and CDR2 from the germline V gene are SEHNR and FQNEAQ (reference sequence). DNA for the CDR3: TGTGCCAGCAGCTTATATCGATCTAGCCAAGAGACCCAGTACTTC. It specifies CASSLYRSSQETQYF.

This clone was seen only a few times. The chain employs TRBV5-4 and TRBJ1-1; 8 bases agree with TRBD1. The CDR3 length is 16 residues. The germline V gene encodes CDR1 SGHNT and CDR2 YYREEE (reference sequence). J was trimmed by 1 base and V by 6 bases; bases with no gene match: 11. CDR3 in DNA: TGTGCCAGCACTCTTCTGGGGACAGGAACGAACACTGAAGCTTTCTTT. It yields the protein CASTLLGTGTNTEAFF.

The CDR3 loop is CASSPLRRRPNSATNEKLFF. The CDR3 region has the DNA TGTGCCAGCTCGCCCCTAAGAAGGAGGCCCAATTCTGCAACTAATGAAAAACTGTTTTTT. The genes are TRBV18 and TRBJ1-4; D is undetermined. The CDR3 is 20 residues long. CDR1 and CDR2 from the germline V gene are KGHSH and LQKENI. The V end was cut by 6 bases, the J end by 0 bases, with 26 bases between.